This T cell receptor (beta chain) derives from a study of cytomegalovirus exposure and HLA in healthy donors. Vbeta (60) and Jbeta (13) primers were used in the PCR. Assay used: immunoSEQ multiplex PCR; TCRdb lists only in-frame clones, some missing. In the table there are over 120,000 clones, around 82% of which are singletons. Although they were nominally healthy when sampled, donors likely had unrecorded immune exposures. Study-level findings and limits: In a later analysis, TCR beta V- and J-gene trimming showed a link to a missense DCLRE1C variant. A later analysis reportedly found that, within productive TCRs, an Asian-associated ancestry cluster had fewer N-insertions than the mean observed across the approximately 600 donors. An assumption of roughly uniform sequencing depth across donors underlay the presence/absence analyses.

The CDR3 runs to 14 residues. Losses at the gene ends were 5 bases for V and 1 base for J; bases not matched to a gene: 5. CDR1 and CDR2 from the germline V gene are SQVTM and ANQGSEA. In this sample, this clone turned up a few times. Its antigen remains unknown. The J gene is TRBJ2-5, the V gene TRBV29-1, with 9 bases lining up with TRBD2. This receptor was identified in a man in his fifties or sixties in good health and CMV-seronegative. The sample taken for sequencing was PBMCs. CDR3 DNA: TGCAGCGTTCGGGCGGGAGGGACCCAAGAGACCCAGTACTTC. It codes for CSVRAGGTQETQYF.